These T cell receptor beta chains were read from a single sample in a study of cytomegalovirus exposure and HLA in healthy donors. Produced via immunoSEQ multiplex PCR; TCRdb's table is partial and in-frame only. The sample lists some 98,000 clones; roughly 89% were seen once. Sequencing was done on a sample of PBMCs. The receptors here all came from a woman younger than 45 in good health and CMV-seronegative. The CDR3 runs from the conserved cysteine through the conserved F or W. The D gene is left open where the match is weak. Clone size is not always given. Where it is, it says once, few, many or a class for expanded clones.

TRBJ2-7 NA TRBV28 NA TGTGCCAGCAGGCAAGGACACTTCTCCTACGAGCAGTACTTC CASRQGHFSYEQYF
TRBJ1-4 NA TRBV7-9 NA TGTGCCAGCAGCCTTACCATGACACGCTCTGAAAAACTGTTTTTT CASSLTMTRSEKLFF
TRBJ1-2 NA TRBV5-5 NA TGTGCCAGCAGCTTGGGACAGACAAGCCAACCTAACTATGGCTACACCTTC CASSLGQTSQPNYGYTF
TRBJ1-1 NA TRBV11-1 few TGTGCCAGCAGCTTAACTCCGGGGACTGAAGCTTTCTTT CASSLTPGTEAFF
TRBJ1-1 TRBD1 TRBV10-1 NA TGCGCCAGCAGTGATGGATCGACAGGGGGAGCTTTCTTT CASSDGSTGGAFF
TRBJ2-1 NA TRBV5-1 NA TGCGCCAGCAGCCGTCGGGGGGCTCTTGCCTATGAGCAGTTCTTC CASSRRGALAYEQFF
TRBJ2-7 TRBD2 TRBV4-1 NA TGCGCCAGCAGCCAAGGTGGACAGGGACTAGCGCGGGAGCAGTACTTC CASSQGGQGLAREQYF
TRBJ2-3 NA TRBV5-1 NA TGCGCCAGCAGCTTGGATGGGGGCCCGGGTACGCAGTATTTT CASSLDGGPGTQYF
TRBJ2-1 NA TRBV14 NA TGTGCCAGCAGCCAAGTCGATTTTAGCGGACCCTCCTACAATGAGCAGTTCTTC CASSQVDFSGPSYNEQFF
TRBJ2-2 NA TRBV15 NA TGTGCCACGTCCGTAGGGGGCACCGGGGAGCTGTTTTTT CATSVGGTGELFF
TRBJ1-3 TRBD1 TRBV7-6 NA TGTGCCAGCAGCTTAGACAGGGGGACCATATATTTT CASSLDRGTIYF
TRBJ2-2 NA TRBV19 NA TGTGCCAGTAGTCAAGCCAGGGCAGTCACCGGGGAGCTGTTTTTT CASSQARAVTGELFF
TRBJ2-3 NA TRBV28 NA TGTGCCAGCAGTCTCTATGGGGGCGGAACAGATACGCAGTATTTT CASSLYGGGTDTQYF
TRBJ2-3 NA TRBV4-3 NA TGCGCCAGCAGCCAAGACCTAGGGGGAAACACAGATACGCAGTATTTT CASSQDLGGNTDTQYF
TRBJ1-5 NA TRBV5-3 NA TGTGCCAGAAGCGTGGAAATCCACCCCAACAATGGGCAGGGCATAAGCAATCAGCCCCAGCATTTT CARSVEIHPNNGQGISNQPQHF
TRBJ2-2 TRBD2 TRBV5-1 NA TGCGCCAGCAGCTTGGATTCGCGGGGGGCCAGGGGCACCGGGGAGCTGTTTTTT CASSLDSRGARGTGELFF